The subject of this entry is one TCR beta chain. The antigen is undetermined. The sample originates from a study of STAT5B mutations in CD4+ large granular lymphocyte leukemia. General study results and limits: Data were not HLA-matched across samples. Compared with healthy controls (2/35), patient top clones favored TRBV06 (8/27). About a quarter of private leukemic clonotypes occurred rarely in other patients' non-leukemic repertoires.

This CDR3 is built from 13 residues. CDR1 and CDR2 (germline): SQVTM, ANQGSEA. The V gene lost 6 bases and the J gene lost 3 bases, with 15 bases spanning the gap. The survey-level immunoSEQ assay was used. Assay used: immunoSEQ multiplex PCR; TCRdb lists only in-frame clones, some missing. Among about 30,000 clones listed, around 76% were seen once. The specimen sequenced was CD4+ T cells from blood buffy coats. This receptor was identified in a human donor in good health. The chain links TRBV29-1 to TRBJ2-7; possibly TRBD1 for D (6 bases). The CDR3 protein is CSVEQGNGYEQYF. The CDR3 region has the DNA TGCAGCGTAGAACAGGGAAACGGCTACGAGCAGTACTTC.